This T cell receptor (beta chain) was sequenced for a study of cytomegalovirus exposure and HLA in healthy donors. The CDR3 is 14 amino acids. Germline CDR1 LNHDA, CDR2 SQIVND (reference sequence). V shed 6 bases and J shed 5 bases, with 16 bases lying between them. The primer mix had 60 Vbeta and 13 Jbeta primers. Sequencing used immunoSEQ multiplex PCR; TCRdb keeps in-frame clones, though not all of them. The sample yields 100,000 to 150,000 clones, 80% seen once. The chain is built from TRBV19 and TRBJ2-5, with D perhaps matching TRBD2 (6 bases). This receptor was identified in a man aged 40-55 years in good health and CMV-seronegative. Sequenced: PBMCs. The CDR3 DNA sequence: TGTGCCAGTAGGAGGGCTAGCGCTCTGGAGACCCAGTACTTC. Translation: CASRRASALETQYF.